This T cell receptor (beta chain) was sequenced in a study of blood T cell repertoires in COVID-19. Study details: Acute and convalescent COVID-19 samples came from the United States, Italy and Spain. Sample material is recorded as cDNA or gDNA derived from T cells, B-cell-depleted T cells, or PBMCs.

During active infection, Seattle patients enrolled and were then monitored through disease. Original processing methods: For nucleated cells, counts were estimated from reference gene primer amplification. Produced via immunoSEQ multiplex PCR; TCRdb's table is partial and in-frame only. V, J and clone size are taken as reported in that table, and D and trimming were inferred from the DNA itself. The table includes 250,000 to 400,000 clones, roughly 90% detected once. The sequencing input was peripheral blood. This TCR was recovered from a woman aged 25 to 39 with COVID-19, enrolled during active disease.

CDR3 residues: CASSPLSPDEQFF. CDR3 sequence (DNA): TGTGCCAGCTCACCACTATCCCCGGATGAGCAGTTCTTC. The chain carries TRBV18 and TRBJ2-1; the D is unclear. Germline CDR1 is KGHSH and CDR2 is LQKENI. The CDR3 sequence is 13 residues long. Trimming shortened V by 1 base and J by 8 bases, and 9 bases separated the two germline ends.